The sequence of this T cell receptor (beta chain) was determined in a study of blood T cell repertoires in COVID-19. About the research overall: Sites across the United States, Italy and Spain contributed samples from acute and convalescent COVID-19. T cells, B-cell-depleted T cells, or PBMCs supplied cDNA or gDNA.

The length of the CDR3 is 16 residues. Germline V gives CDR1 MNHEY, CDR2 SMNVEV (reference sequence). The J segment lost 5 bases and the V segment lost 6 bases, leaving 12 bases of the junction unmatched. Original processing methods: Using reference gene primer amplification, nucleated cell counts were estimated. TCRdb keeps only in-frame clones here, not all; method: immunoSEQ multiplex PCR. That table is the source of V, J and clone size, and D and trimming were worked out from the DNA. The sample holds around 100,000 clones, approximately 90% seen once. The genes are TRBV27 and TRBJ2-3, with TRBD1 identical over 9 bases. Sequenced: peripheral blood. The receptor's source is a woman of 80 years or more in a cohort sampled during active COVID-19. The CDR3 DNA follows: TGTGCCAGCAGACTACCGCCGGGACAGGGTGGAGATACGCAGTATTTT. Translation gives CASRLPPGQGGDTQYF.